This entry concerns a single T cell receptor beta chain. The antigen is not known. The CDR3 consists of 16 residues. Germline CDR1 ENHRY, CDR2 SYGVKD. V lost 3 bases to trimming and J lost 6 bases, with 18 bases between them. Clones were read by immunoSEQ multiplex PCR, and TCRdb kept only the in-frame ones, dropping some. The sample has 2 million to 3 million clones; roughly 93% are singletons. This specimen comes from a study of shared clonotypes between healthy human individuals. General study points: Across subsets, estimated richness was generally greater for naive than for memory populations.

The V and J genes are TRBV10-3 and TRBJ2-1; D might be TRBD2 (6 bases). The clonotype originates from a man in his late teens or twenties in good health. Some clones in this sample may be carry-over from other donors' samples. Sequencing was performed on naive CD4+ T cells from PBMCs. Subset specified: CD45RA+ positively selected. CDR3 amino acids: CAISDRGGSSLNEQFF. The CDR3 DNA reads TGTGCCATCAGTGATAGGGGAGGAAGCTCCCTCAATGAGCAGTTCTTC.